The next 28 T cell receptor beta chains were all read from a single sample in a study of Tregs in tolerant kidney transplant recipients. The nonmyeloablative bone marrow transplants came from related graft donors, with transient mixed chimerism. Profiling relied on immunoSEQ multiplex PCR, and the TCRdb table lists in-frame clones only, not all of them. Of around 86,000 clones in the sample, roughly nine tenths were seen once. The sequences come from CD4+ T cells from blood (PBMCs), collected 24 months after the transplant. The receptors here all came from a human patient who received a combined kidney and bone marrow transplant. Some T cells may be provided by the graft donor.

The sample holds one count of this clone. The chain joins TRBV7-2 to TRBJ2-5; 8 bases are a match to TRBD2. There are 14 residues in the CDR3. The germline gives CDR1 SGHTA, CDR2 FQGNSA. The trim removed 5 bases at V and 3 bases at J, leaving 5 bases unmatched. The CDR3 DNA reads TGTGCCAGCAGCCCGGGACTAGATAAAGAGACCCAGTACTTC. It codes for CASSPGLDKETQYF.

The CDR3 here is CASSLAGGHNELFF. In DNA form, the CDR3 reads TGTGCCAGCAGCTTAGCGGGAGGGCACAATGAGTTGTTCTTC. This sequence joins TRBV11-1 and TRBJ2-1, with TRBD2 matching 7 bases. This CDR3 region has 14 residues. Germline V gene lookup returns CDR1 SGHAT and CDR2 FQDESV (reference sequence). The trim removed 0 bases at V and 15 bases at J, leaving 11 bases unmatched.

The chain uses TRBV28 and TRBJ1-5; tentative D call: TRBD1 (5 bases). V was trimmed by 0 bases and J by 5 bases, leaving 11 bases between them. The CDR3 loop spans 15 amino acids. Per the germline V gene, CDR1 is MDHEN and CDR2 is SYDVKM. CDR3: CASSLWGPGHQPQHF. The DNA for the CDR3 is TGTGCCAGCAGTTTATGGGGGCCCGGGCATCAGCCCCAGCATTTT.

V gene TRBV9 combines with J gene TRBJ2-1; 7 nucleotides agree with TRBD2. This CDR3 has 19 residues. V dropped 1 base and J dropped 2; count of bases not matched to a gene: 15. Germline V gene sequence: CDR1 SGDLS, CDR2 YYNGEE. The CDR3, as DNA: TGTGCCAGCAGCGTACCTTCCAGGGAGCGCCTAGCGGCCTACAATGAGCAGTTCTTC. Amino acid sequence: CASSVPSRERLAAYNEQFF.

The V gene is TRBV28, the J gene TRBJ2-2; 13 bases are a match to TRBD2. Per germline, CDR1 MDHEN and CDR2 SYDVKM. There are 18 residues in the CDR3. The V gene end was trimmed by 5 bases and the J gene end by 4 bases; junction bases not matched to a gene: 10. In DNA, the CDR3 is TGTGCCAGCAGTCCTACGGGACTAGCGGGGCGGGGCACCGGGGAGCTGTTTTTT. As protein: CASSPTGLAGRGTGELFF. The entire variable domain, with the rest obtained from reference TRBV28 and TRBJ2-2, is as follows: DVKVTQSSRYLVKRTGEKVFLECVQDMDHENMFWYRQDPGLGLRLIYFSYDVKMKEKGDIPEGYSVSREKKERFSLILESASTNQTSMYLCASSPTGLAGRGTGELFFGEGSRLTVL.

The chain has TRBV30 and TRBJ1-1; no clear D gene. CDR1 is GTSNPN, CDR2 SVGIG, per germline (reference sequence). V lost 0 bases, J lost 0 bases, and 8 bases lay in between. CDR3 length: 14 residues. CDR3 loop: CAWSVRVLNTEAFF. The CDR3 DNA reads TGTGCCTGGAGTGTACGGGTGTTGAACACTGAAGCTTTCTTT.

The chain has TRBV5-6 and TRBJ2-7; a possible D gene is TRBD2 (5 bases). The CDR3 extends over 17 amino acids. Trimming stripped 1 base from V and 0 bases from J, with 17 bases between. CDR1 and CDR2 (germline): SGHDT, YYEEEE. The DNA for the CDR3 is TGTGCCAGCAGCTTGAAGAGGGCTAGCCGCTACTCCTACGAGCAGTACTTC. Translating gives CASSLKRASRYSYEQYF.

The CDR3 loop reads CASSPTGRDYGYTF. The CDR3 DNA follows: TGTGCCAGTAGTCCGACAGGGCGTGACTATGGCTACACCTTC. V usage is TRBV19 and J usage is TRBJ1-2; 7 nucleotides line up with TRBD1. V was clipped by 5 bases and J by 3 bases; unmatched bases: 6. Germline V CDR1 and CDR2: LNHDA, SQIVND (reference sequence). This CDR3 is 14 amino acids long. Together with reference TRBV19 and TRBJ1-2, the CDR3 gives the full variable domain: DGGITQSPKYLFRKEGQNVTLSCEQNLNHDAMYWYRQDPGQGLRLIYYSQIVNDFQKGDIAEGYSVSREKKESFPLTVTSAQKNPTAFYLCASSPTGRDYGYTFGSGTRLTVV.

V usage is TRBV2 and J usage is TRBJ1-2; tentative D call: TRBD1 (5 bases). Trimming pared 7 bases from V and 8 bases from J, leaving 14 bases between. The CDR3 sequence is 12 residues long. Per germline, CDR1 SNHLY and CDR2 FYNNEI. This CDR3 is CASMGSGKGYTF. Here the CDR3 DNA reads TGTGCCAGCATGGGGTCAGGGAAGGGCTACACCTTC.

The J gene is TRBJ2-7, the V gene TRBV4-1, with TRBD1 matching over 9 bases. The length of the CDR3 is 13 residues. The junction had 5 bases not matched to a gene; V was cut back by 9 bases and J by 2 bases. The germline V gene encodes CDR1 MGHRA and CDR2 YSYEKL. This CDR3 is CASKGTGTYEQYF. The DNA of the CDR3 is TGCGCCAGTAAAGGGACAGGGACCTACGAGCAGTACTTC.

This clone showed up just a few times. The gene calls are TRBV6-5 and TRBJ2-1, with a tentative D call TRBD2 (6 bases). The germline V gene has CDR1 MNHEY and CDR2 SVGAGI. With 4 bases removed from V and 0 bases from J, the gap between germline ends came to 13 bases. This CDR3 has 16 amino acids. Here the CDR3 DNA reads TGTGCCAGCAGTTCCGCCGGGACTGACTCCTACAATGAGCAGTTCTTC. Residues: CASSSAGTDSYNEQFF.

The chain couples TRBV30 to TRBJ2-7; 7 positions match TRBD1. The CDR3 length is 13 residues. Germline V CDR1 and CDR2: GTSNPN, SVGIG (reference sequence). V was clipped by 4 bases and J by 2 bases; unmatched bases: 5. CDR3 in DNA: TGTGCCTGGAATCGAGACAGGGCCTACGAGCAGTACTTC. Protein product: CAWNRDRAYEQYF.

In DNA form, the CDR3 reads TGTGCCAGCAGCCGACACCTGGGACAGGGGTATAATGAGCAGTTCTTC. Its translation is CASSRHLGQGYNEQFF. The chain has TRBV7-2 and TRBJ2-1; 10 nucleotides align to TRBD1. The CDR3 loop spans 16 amino acids. With V trimmed by 5 bases and J by 7 bases, 11 bases remained unmatched. Per the germline V gene, CDR1 is SGHTA and CDR2 is FQGNSA.

This chain links TRBV7-2 with TRBJ1-2; tentative D call: TRBD1 (6 bases). Germline V gene data show CDR1 as SGHTA and CDR2 as FQGNSA. The V and J ends lost 5 bases and 8 bases respectively, with 15 bases between them. The CDR3 runs 13 residues. The CDR3 is CASSPGTMRGYTF. The CDR3 DNA is TGTGCCAGCAGCCCTGGGACAATGCGAGGCTACACCTTC. Full variable domain (rest looked up from reference TRBV7-2 and TRBJ1-2): GAGVSQSPSNKVTEKGKDVELRCDPISGHTALYWYRQSLGQGLEFLIYFQGNSAPDKSGLPSDRFSAERTGGSVSTLTIQRTQQEDSAVYLCASSPGTMRGYTFGSGTRLTVV.

CDR3 bases: TGTGCCAGCTCACCAATTGGAGCGGGAGTGCCTGAGCAGTTCTTC. Translation: CASSPIGAGVPEQFF. The chain uses TRBV18 and TRBJ2-1, with 8 nucleotides matching TRBD2. The trim removed 2 bases at V and 9 bases at J, leaving 9 bases unmatched. CDR3 size: 15 residues. Per the germline V gene, CDR1 is KGHSH and CDR2 is LQKENI.

The rearrangement links TRBV9 to TRBJ2-4; D perhaps matches TRBD2 (6 bases). Germline V gene sequence: CDR1 SGDLS, CDR2 YYNGEE. Trimming removed 3 bases at V and 6 bases at J, with 13 bases between. The CDR3 spans 14 residues. As DNA, the CDR3 is TGTGCCAGCAGCGCCAGTGGAGGGACAAACATTCAGTACTTC. Encoded protein: CASSASGGTNIQYF. Supplemented by reference TRBV9 and TRBJ2-4, the full variable domain reads DSGVTQTPKHLITATGQRVTLRCSPRSGDLSVYWYQQSLDQGLQFLIQYYNGEERAKGNILERFSAQQFPDLHSELNLSSLELGDSALYFCASSASGGTNIQYFGAGTRLSVL.

This rearrangement joins TRBV11-3 to TRBJ2-3; tentatively, D is TRBD2 (5 bases). V was pared by 4 bases and J by 2 bases, with 13 bases between. The germline CDR1 and CDR2 sequences are SGHNT and YENEEA. The CDR3 totals 15 residues. CDR3 DNA: TGTGCCAGCAGCTCTTTCGGCGGACTCACAGATACGCAGTATTTT. It translates to CASSSFGGLTDTQYF.

The chain recombines TRBV30 with TRBJ1-2; 8 bases are shared with TRBD1. Trimming took 3 bases from V and 3 from J; bases not matched to a gene: 3. CDR3 size: 13 residues. Germline loops: CDR1 GTSNPN, CDR2 SVGIG (reference sequence). Here the CDR3 DNA reads TGTGCCTGGAGGATGACAGGGGACTATGGCTACACCTTC. Amino acid sequence: CAWRMTGDYGYTF.

The chain has TRBV30 and TRBJ2-3; D not resolved. Germline loops: CDR1 GTSNPN, CDR2 SVGIG (reference sequence). The CDR3 has 14 residues. The V and J ends lost 1 base and 2 bases respectively, with 10 bases between them. In nucleotides, the CDR3 is TGTGCCTGGAGTGGACTGGGTAACACAGATACGCAGTATTTT. Translating it yields CAWSGLGNTDTQYF.

The J gene is TRBJ1-1, the V gene TRBV11-2, with D perhaps TRBD1 (6 bases). This CDR3 is built from 17 residues. The ends were cut back, 5 bases at V and 2 bases at J, with 21 bases in the middle. Germline V gene lookup returns CDR1 SGHAT and CDR2 FQNNGV. The CDR3 sequence is CASSRTGGARPNTEAFF. The DNA of the CDR3 is TGTGCCAGCAGCCGGACGGGGGGGGCTAGACCCAACACTGAAGCTTTCTTT.

This chain's CDR3 is CASSSRRGPYEQYF. DNA for the CDR3: TGTGCCAGCAGCTCTCGGCGGGGGCCCTACGAGCAGTACTTC. This chain joins TRBV7-2 and TRBJ2-7, with D perhaps matching TRBD2 (7 bases). The V end was cut by 4 bases, the J end by 2 bases, with 12 bases between. The CDR3 totals 14 residues. The germline V gene has CDR1 SGHTA and CDR2 FQGNSA. The full variable domain, its missing parts supplied by reference TRBV7-2 and TRBJ2-7, is GAGVSQSPSNKVTEKGKDVELRCDPISGHTALYWYRQSLGQGLEFLIYFQGNSAPDKSGLPSDRFSAERTGGSVSTLTIQRTQQEDSAVYLCASSSRRGPYEQYFGPGTRLTVT.

This clone has just one count. The rearrangement uses TRBV4-1 and TRBJ2-5, with D maybe TRBD1 (7 bases). V lost 4 bases to trimming and J lost 5 bases, with 29 bases between them. CDR1 and CDR2 from the germline V gene are MGHRA and YSYEKL. CDR3 length equals 19 residues. In nucleotides, the CDR3 is TGCGCCAGCAGCCTCCGACTTTTCACCTCCGGACAGGAGGGTGAGACCCAGTACTTC. It codes for CASSLRLFTSGQEGETQYF.

V gene TRBV4-3 combines with J gene TRBJ2-3; 8 nucleotides align to TRBD1. The germline V gene has CDR1 LGHNA and CDR2 YSLEER. V shed 1 base, J shed 0 bases, and the junction held 18 bases outside the gene matches. The CDR3 has 21 amino acids. This CDR3 reads CASSQVSIFSGRTGSTDTQYF. CDR3 nucleotides: TGCGCCAGCAGCCAAGTTTCGATTTTTTCGGGGCGGACAGGGAGCACAGATACGCAGTATTTT.

The chain has TRBV6-5 and TRBJ2-4, with D tentatively TRBD2 (5 bases). V gave up 0 bases and J gave up 15 bases, with 18 bases separating them. CDR1 MNHEY and CDR2 SVGAGI come from the germline V gene. The CDR3 has 14 amino acids. The CDR3 loop is CASSYSTASLVSYF. CDR3 sequence (DNA): TGTGCCAGCAGTTACTCTACAGCGTCACTAGTCTCGTACTTC.

V usage is TRBV6-1 and J usage is TRBJ2-1; the match to TRBD2 covers 11 bases. Trimming took 0 bases from V and 2 from J; bases not matched to a gene: 0. The length of the CDR3 is 16 residues. CDR1 is MNHNS and CDR2 is SASEGT in the germline V gene. CDR3 nucleotides: TGTGCCAGCAGTGAAGCTAGCGGGGGGGCCTACAATGAGCAGTTCTTC. This sequence encodes CASSEASGGAYNEQFF.

V is TRBV4-3 and J is TRBJ1-1; 7 nucleotides match TRBD1. There are 14 residues in the CDR3. Germline V CDR1 and CDR2: LGHNA, YSLEER. V shed 4 bases and J 6 bases; nucleotides not matched to a gene: 8. CDR3 sequence reads: CASSRIDRAAEAFF. The CDR3, as DNA: TGCGCCAGCAGCCGCATCGACAGGGCTGCTGAAGCTTTCTTT.

This clone was picked up one time. The chain joins TRBV7-2 to TRBJ2-7, with D perhaps matching TRBD2 (5 bases). Germline V gene sequence: CDR1 SGHTA, CDR2 FQGNSA. Trimming removed 2 bases at V and 2 bases at J, with 10 bases between. This CDR3 spans 14 amino acids. The CDR3 here is CASSLRRVAYEQYF. CDR3 bases: TGTGCCAGCAGCTTACGGCGGGTCGCCTACGAGCAGTACTTC.

This clone was detected only once. V and J are TRBV11-3 and TRBJ1-2; maybe TRBD1 (5 bases). V dropped 5 bases and J dropped 1 base, with 14 bases sitting between them. Germline values: CDR1 SGHNT, CDR2 YENEEA. The CDR3 is 15 residues long. The CDR3 DNA sequence: TGTGCCAGCAGCCAATCGGCAGGGTTTAACTATGGCTACACCTTC. Protein product: CASSQSAGFNYGYTF.